This TCR beta chain was recorded in a study of T cells in Graves' hyperthyroidism and ophthalmopathy (dated by TCRdb to between 2018 and 2020). Study-level background: Peripheral blood was sampled at the time of initial diagnosis, prior to any treatment. A discovery cohort of about a hundred patients, about 43 with Graves' ophthalmopathy and 55 to 60 with stable Graves' hyperthyroidism, was used to find distinguishing TCR V-J signatures. Prospective prediction of ophthalmopathy was tested in an independent validation cohort of 18 to 20 hyperthyroidism patients and approximately 17 patients who later progressed to ophthalmopathy. For training and testing, the 80 to 100 patients in the discovery cohort were randomly divided in a 7:3 ratio. The study also compared thyroid tissue and blood T-cell repertoires from a handful of Graves' hyperthyroidism patients. After sampling, hyperthyroidism patients received methimazole starting at 30 mg daily, and ophthalmopathy patients received high-dose intravenous methylprednisolone. TCR Vbeta CDR3 sequencing of roughly 140 peripheral blood samples (more than 40 ophthalmopathy, 75 or so hyperthyroidism and roughly 17 progressor patients) is reported in the paper. The research as a whole found: No statistical method was used to set the sample size in advance, and investigators knew the group allocation. Most expanded thyroid clonotypes (frequency above 0.001) were also found in blood, which suggests that blood repertoires may mirror thyroid immune responses. A model built on a 13 V-J signature distinguished ophthalmopathy from stable hyperthyroidism, reaching 87.88% sensitivity and around 81% specificity in cross-validation and 80%/75% in testing. In validation, the model predicted progression to ophthalmopathy with 60% to 71% sensitivity and about 73% specificity, a median of 6.5 months before onset.

Stable Graves' hyperthyroidism was defined as the absence of progression to ophthalmopathy over 18 months of follow-up. Hyperthyroidism patients were newly diagnosed, with disease duration under 2 months, and aged 18 to 65 years. Patients with uncontrolled infections, other autoimmune diseases, pregnancy or lactation were excluded. Diagnoses were established on the basis of clinical symptoms, serum thyroxine and TRAb, thyroid ultrasound, and orbital computed tomography. PBMCs were separated from roughly 10 ml of fresh peripheral blood using Ficoll-Paque density gradient centrifugation. Total RNA was extracted with Trizol reagent, and quality was checked on an Agilent 2100 Bioanalyzer. Amplification of TCR beta CDR3 regions was carried out from RNA transcripts. A first-round RT-PCR of the TCR CDR3 used the HTBI primer set with the Qiagen OneStep RT-PCR kit. The libraries were constructed in a second round of multiplex PCR and then size-selected and purified. Sequencing of the libraries was done on an Illumina HiSeq2000 using paired-end 100 bp reads. The authors processed their data as follows. SOAPnuke was used to process the raw data, removing reads that contained adapters or uncalled bases, had a mean Phred below 15, or lacked an exact match to the constant primer or identifier. COPE v1.2.5 was used to merge the high-quality paired reads, and each unique nucleotide sequence was defined as a clonotype. MiTCR v1.1 was used to align clonotypes to the IMGT TRBV, TRBD and TRBJ reference segments. Only V-J combinations with frequency above 0.0001, covering 99.2% of repertoires, were analysed. A TCS score was defined as the ratio between F50 (clonal expansion) and ExV (chaos), using BLOSUM62-based TCRdist between CDR3 peptides within each V-J. Welch's t-statistics and random forest reduced around 550 V-J features to roughly 13, which were used in a naive Bayes classifier (R e1071). Using fastp at Q25 and MiXCR, TCRdb reprocessed the public reads and kept productive beta chains. One record per CDR3 amino acid sequence lists the most common genes and DNA. For this entry, the V and J calls and clone size follow TCRdb and not the study's own pipeline. Present in this sample are about 360,000 distinct CDR3 sequences, roughly an eighth of which were seen just once. The ten largest clones take up 9.2% of the sample.

Of note for this clonotype: Its antigen target is currently unknown. No per-base quality is available; no much larger clone lies one base away.

From a lookup of the germline V gene (reference sequence), CDR1 and CDR2 are LGHDT and YNNKEL. From its cysteine to its phenylalanine, the CDR3 spans 18 amino acids. Only the CDR3 DNA stays, 54 bases, in frame from base 1. Trimming accounts for 0 bases at V and 3 bases at J, while the number of junction bases matched to no gene is 13. Recombination joined TRBV3-1 with TRBJ1-1; TRBD1 matches 7 bases in the middle. Sequences were obtained from blood. This sequence originates from a woman aged 18-35 years with Graves' hyperthyroidism. The DNA is as follows: TGTGCCAGCAGCCAAGATCTTGCGGGGACAGTTTGGGACACTGAAGCTTTCTTT. It codes for CASSQDLAGTVWDTEAFF.